This T cell receptor beta chain was identified in a study of Graves' ophthalmopathy and Graves' hyperthyroidism. General study results and limits: Most expanded thyroid clonotypes above 0.001 frequency also appeared in blood.

The authors amplified TCR beta CDR3 regions from RNA transcripts. The first round was an RT-PCR with HTBI primers, and the second round was a multiplex PCR. Each CDR3 protein gets one entry after TCRdb re-called the multiplex PCR reads with MiXCR. The sample includes 500,000 to 800,000 distinct CDR3 sequences, over 40% of them seen just once. This clonotype has a count of ten or more. The antigen is unknown. Patients were excluded if they had other autoimmune diseases or uncontrolled infections, and likewise if pregnancy or lactation applied. The source of this sequence is an adult man with Graves' ophthalmopathy. Sequencing was done on a sample of peripheral blood.

The CDR3 is CASSLARTSGIYEQYF. The CDR3, as DNA: TGTGCCAGCAGCTTAGCGCGGACTAGCGGGATCTACGAGCAGTACTTC. The chain is built from TRBV7-9 and TRBJ2-7, with 12 bases fitting TRBD2. This CDR3 contains 16 residues. CDR1 is SEHNR and CDR2 is FQNEAQ in the germline V gene (reference sequence). V was pared by 0 bases and J by 3 bases, with 3 bases of the junction left unmatched.